This TCR beta chain was sequenced in a study of T cell responses to AZD1222 COVID-19 vaccine. CDR1 MNHEY and CDR2 SMNVEV come from the germline V gene (reference sequence). Trimming took off 4 bases at V and 0 bases at J, with 13 bases between the two ends. The CDR3 is made up of 16 amino acids. Produced via immunoSEQ multiplex PCR; TCRdb's table is partial and in-frame only. The sample has 100,000 to 150,000 clones; around 83% are singletons. This TCR derives from an adult who received the AZD1222 COVID-19 vaccine. The starting material was peripheral blood, obtained 28 days after the second AZD1222 dose. The rearrangement links TRBV27 to TRBJ1-5; D is unclear. CDR3 amino acids: CASSWTRPYSNQPQHF. For the CDR3, the DNA is TGTGCCAGCAGTTGGACCAGACCTTATAGCAATCAGCCCCAGCATTTT.